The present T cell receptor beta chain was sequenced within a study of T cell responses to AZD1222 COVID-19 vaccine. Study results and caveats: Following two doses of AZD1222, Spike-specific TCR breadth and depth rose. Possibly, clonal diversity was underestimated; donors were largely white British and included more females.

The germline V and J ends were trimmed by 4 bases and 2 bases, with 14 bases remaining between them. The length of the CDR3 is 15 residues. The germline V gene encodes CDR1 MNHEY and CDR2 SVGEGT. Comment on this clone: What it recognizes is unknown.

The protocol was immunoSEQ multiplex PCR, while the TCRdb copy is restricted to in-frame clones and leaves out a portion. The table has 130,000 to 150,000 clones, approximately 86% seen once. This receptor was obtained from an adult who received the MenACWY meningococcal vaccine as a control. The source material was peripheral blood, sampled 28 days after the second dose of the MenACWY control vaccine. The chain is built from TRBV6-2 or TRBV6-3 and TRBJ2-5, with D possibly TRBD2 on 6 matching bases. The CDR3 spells CASSLEGWNQETQYF. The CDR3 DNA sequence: TGTGCCAGCAGTTTGGAGGGCTGGAATCAAGAGACCCAGTACTTC.